This TCR beta chain was profiled in a study of CD4 T cells in relation to SARS-CoV-2 and coronaviruses. Background on the study: The negative reference was HIV-1 Nef peptide pool or peptide-free culture.

Regarding this clone: Its antigen is as yet unknown.

The repertoire was sequenced with immunoSEQ multiplex PCR; TCRdb's copy has only in-frame clones and lacks some. The sample has more than 20,000 clones, around 73% seen once. CD4+ T cells from unexposed donors were obtained before the COVID-19 pandemic (2011-2018). Isolation of CD4+ T cells took place after less than 13 days in culture. Unexposed-donor CD4+ T cells were probed with SARS-CoV-2 S/N and four cold-coronavirus spikes, cells permitting. CDR1 is SGHTA and CDR2 is FQGNSA in the germline V gene. The CDR3 is 16 residues long. The J segment lost 13 bases and the V segment lost 4 bases, leaving 16 bases of the junction unmatched.

The clonotype originates from a human donor in good health. Material for sequencing was CD4+ T cells from PBMCs, cultured in vitro. The V gene is TRBV7-2, the J gene TRBJ2-3; the match to TRBD2 covers 11 bases. CDR3 DNA: TGTGCCAGCAGCTCGGCACTAGCGGGGGCTAATTCGGTCGAGTATTTT. Translating gives CASSSALAGANSVEYF.